The 25 T cell receptor beta chains in this list originate from one sample, sequenced in a study of cytomegalovirus exposure and HLA in healthy donors. PCR was performed using 60 Vbeta and 13 Jbeta primers. Measured with immunoSEQ multiplex PCR; TCRdb has only the in-frame clones, and not every one. The sample shows about 160,000 clones, around 83% of them seen only once. The sample taken for sequencing was PBMCs. The receptors originated from a male donor in good health and CMV-seropositive.

The rearrangement links TRBV18 to TRBJ1-1; the D gene is possibly TRBD1 (5 bases). CDR1 and CDR2 from the germline V gene are KGHSH and LQKENI. CDR3 length: 16 amino acids. The V and J ends lost 2 bases and 1 base respectively, with 14 bases between them. For the CDR3, the DNA is TGTGCCAGCTCACCATACGTATCCAGGGAGAACACTGAAGCTTTCTTT. It codes for CASSPYVSRENTEAFF.

V gene TRBV6-5 combines with J gene TRBJ2-3; D remains unclear. Germline loops: CDR1 MNHEY, CDR2 SVGAGI. CDR3 length equals 15 residues. V was cut by 2 bases and J by 0 bases, with 9 bases left in between. The DNA of the CDR3 is TGTGCCAGCAGTTACGGCGCCGGGAGCACAGATACGCAGTATTTT. It encodes CASSYGAGSTDTQYF.

The chain employs TRBV30 and TRBJ2-7, with 8 bases identical to TRBD1. Per the germline V gene, CDR1 is GTSNPN and CDR2 is SVGIG (reference sequence). The V gene end was trimmed by 0 bases and the J gene end by 6 bases; junction bases not matched to a gene: 10. The CDR3 is made up of 15 amino acids. Here the CDR3 DNA reads TGTGCCTGGAGTGTAACAGGGGGACGAATCGGCGAGCAGTACTTC. The encoded protein is CAWSVTGGRIGEQYF.

This clone appeared a single time. The rearrangement uses TRBV28 and TRBJ2-5; 9 bases fit TRBD1. V dropped 8 bases and J dropped 11; count of bases not matched to a gene: 12. CDR1 MDHEN and CDR2 SYDVKM come from the germline V gene. This CDR3 spans 13 amino acids. The CDR3 bases are TGTGCCAGCGCCCGGGACAGGGTCAGGGAGCAGTACTTC. Its translation is CASARDRVREQYF.

The chain is built from TRBV6-5 and TRBJ1-2, with D tentatively TRBD1 (6 bases). The ends were cut back, 7 bases at V and 4 bases at J, with 19 bases in the middle. CDR1 is MNHEY, CDR2 SVGAGI, per germline. CDR3 length equals 15 residues. CDR3 residues: CASTRMGTTGYGYTF. The CDR3 DNA is TGTGCCAGCACCCGGATGGGGACAACAGGCTATGGCTACACCTTC.

The V call is TRBV28, the J call TRBJ2-5, with 12 bases lining up with TRBD2. The ends lost 3 bases at V and 7 bases at J; junction bases unmatched: 6. The CDR3 is 15 residues long. Germline CDR1 is MDHEN and CDR2 is SYDVKM. The CDR3 bases are TGTGCCAGCAGTTTGACTAGCGGGAGTGTCGGGACCCAGTACTTC. It translates to CASSLTSGSVGTQYF. Full variable domain (missing parts from reference TRBV28 and TRBJ2-5): DVKVTQSSRYLVKRTGEKVFLECVQDMDHENMFWYRQDPGLGLRLIYFSYDVKMKEKGDIPEGYSVSREKKERFSLILESASTNQTSMYLCASSLTSGSVGTQYFGPGTRLLVL.

V is TRBV7-9 and J is TRBJ1-2; 7 nucleotides agree with TRBD1. The J segment lost 7 bases and the V segment lost 1 base, leaving 6 bases of the junction unmatched. CDR3 length equals 14 residues. CDR1 is SEHNR, CDR2 FQNEAQ, per germline (reference sequence). CDR3 loop: CASSLETPGGGYTF. Here the CDR3 DNA reads TGTGCCAGCAGCTTAGAGACACCAGGGGGTGGCTACACCTTC.

The chain links TRBV30 to TRBJ1-5; D unclear. This CDR3 region has 13 residues. V lost 1 base, J lost 3 bases, and 7 bases lay in between. Germline lookup yields CDR1 GTSNPN and CDR2 SVGIG (reference sequence). The CDR3 protein is CAWSEQPNQPQHF. For the CDR3, the DNA is TGTGCCTGGAGTGAACAGCCCAATCAGCCCCAGCATTTT.

The J gene is TRBJ1-1, the V gene TRBV5-1, with no clear D. Germline loops: CDR1 SGHRS, CDR2 YFSETQ. With 5 bases removed from V and 2 bases from J, the gap between germline ends came to 10 bases. The CDR3 is made up of 13 amino acids. CDR3 region: CASRQLVNTEAFF. CDR3 DNA sequence: TGCGCCAGCAGACAATTGGTTAACACTGAAGCTTTCTTT.

The chain has TRBV19 and TRBJ2-1; TRBD2 might be the D (6 bases). This CDR3 contains 14 residues. Trimming pared 5 bases from V and 7 bases from J, leaving 15 bases between. Germline lookup yields CDR1 LNHDA and CDR2 SQIVND (reference sequence). In DNA, the CDR3 is TGTGCCAGTAGTTTACGACTAGTAGGAAATGAGCAGTTCTTC. Protein product: CASSLRLVGNEQFF. Full variable domain (rest looked up from reference TRBV19 and TRBJ2-1): DGGITQSPKYLFRKEGQNVTLSCEQNLNHDAMYWYRQDPGQGLRLIYYSQIVNDFQKGDIAEGYSVSREKKESFPLTVTSAQKNPTAFYLCASSLRLVGNEQFFGPGTRLTVL.

J is TRBJ2-1 and V is TRBV27; D not resolved. V lost 2 bases and J lost 5, with 10 bases in between. There are 14 residues in the CDR3. CDR1 and CDR2 (germline): MNHEY, SMNVEV (reference sequence). CDR3 bases: TGTGCCAGCAGTTTAAGTCGGAGTGACAATGAGCAGTTCTTC. Amino acids: CASSLSRSDNEQFF.

This clone was observed a handful of times. The V call is TRBV25-1, the J call TRBJ2-5, with unresolved D. V lost 2 bases and J 4 bases, leaving 11 bases between the germline ends. Germline V gives CDR1 MGHDK, CDR2 SYGVNS. This CDR3 has 14 amino acids. The CDR3 bases are TGTGCCAGCAGTGAACCGGAGAAGAGAGAGACCCAGTACTTC. Translated: CASSEPEKRETQYF. Combining the CDR3 with reference TRBV25-1 and TRBJ2-5 gives the whole variable domain EADIYQTPRYLVIGTGKKITLECSQTMGHDKMYWYQQDPGMELHLIHYSYGVNSTEKGDLSSESTVSRIRTEHFPLTLESARPSHTSQYLCASSEPEKRETQYFGPGTRLLVL.

Comment on this clone: Given the absence of the conserved phenylalanine or tryptophan at the CDR3 end, a read error is likely. The J gene is TRBJ2-2, the V gene TRBV6-4; D may correspond to TRBD1 or TRBD2 (5 bases each). The CDR3 totals 16 residues. In germline, CDR1 is MRHNA, CDR2 SNTAGT. With 0 bases removed from V and 2 bases from J, the gap between germline ends came to 10 bases. The CDR3 coding sequence is TGTGCCAGCAGTGACTCGAATAGGGACAACACCGGGGAGCTGTTTTCT. This sequence encodes CASSDSNRDNTGELFS.

V is TRBV9 and J is TRBJ2-1; 9 bases align to TRBD1. V shed 3 bases, J shed 8 bases, and the junction held 12 bases outside the gene matches. The CDR3 sequence is 16 residues long. Germline-derived CDR1 and CDR2 are SGDLS and YYNGEE. The CDR3 loop is CASSADPGQGAHEQFF. In nucleotides, the CDR3 is TGTGCCAGCAGCGCCGATCCGGGACAGGGTGCCCATGAGCAGTTCTTC.

This rearrangement joins TRBV30 to TRBJ1-5, with TRBD1 as a possible D gene (6 bases). The CDR3 length is 13 residues. Trimming shortened V by 2 bases and J by 4 bases, and 9 bases separated the two germline ends. Germline CDR1 and CDR2: GTSNPN and SVGIG (reference sequence). The CDR3: CAWSNRVNQPQHF. In DNA form, the CDR3 reads TGTGCCTGGAGTAACAGGGTAAATCAGCCCCAGCATTTT.

This clone was found a few times. The chain couples TRBV4-1 to TRBJ2-1; TRBD1 matches 7 bases. Germline CDR1 and CDR2: MGHRA and YSYEKL. The CDR3 sequence is 15 residues long. V shed 4 bases and J 4 bases; nucleotides not matched to a gene: 7. The CDR3 loop reads CASSPMGQSYNEQFF. The CDR3 nucleotides read TGCGCCAGCAGCCCCATGGGACAGTCATACAATGAGCAGTTCTTC.

The sample holds a few counts of this clone. The J gene is TRBJ2-7, the V gene TRBV5-1; TRBD1 matches 8 bases. The germline V gene encodes CDR1 SGHRS and CDR2 YFSETQ. V was clipped by 0 bases and J by 7 bases; unmatched bases: 9. The CDR3 has 15 amino acids. The CDR3 region has the DNA TGCGCCAGCAGCTTGGAAGTCAGGGGGCTCGGGGAGCAGTACTTC. Its translation is CASSLEVRGLGEQYF.

The chain uses TRBV7-9 and TRBJ2-1; D is possibly TRBD2 (6 bases). Germline V gives CDR1 SEHNR, CDR2 FQNEAQ (reference sequence). V lost 5 bases and J 8 bases, leaving 10 bases between the germline ends. The CDR3 extends over 12 amino acids. CDR3 sequence (DNA): TGTGCCAGCAGCATACGGGACTATGAGCAGTTCTTC. The encoded protein is CASSIRDYEQFF.

The chain has TRBV10-2 and TRBJ1-1, with 7 bases matching TRBD1. Trimming took 5 bases from V and 2 from J; bases not matched to a gene: 5. Germline V gene data show CDR1 as WSHSY and CDR2 as SAAADI. The CDR3 covers 14 residues. CDR3 sequence: CASSLTGPNTEAFF. The CDR3 coding sequence is TGCGCCAGCAGTTTGACAGGGCCCAACACTGAAGCTTTCTTT.

The V gene is TRBV27, the J gene TRBJ2-7; 14 nucleotides match TRBD2. The CDR3 covers 16 residues. With V trimmed by 8 bases and J by 3 bases, 9 bases remained unmatched. Germline CDR1 is MNHEY and CDR2 is SMNVEV (reference sequence). The CDR3 DNA reads as TGTGCCAGCGGAGTAACCGGACTAGCGGGGGGCTACGAGCAGTACTTC. It translates to CASGVTGLAGGYEQYF.

This clone was picked up one time. The chain is built from TRBV5-1 and TRBJ2-7; 12 bases align to TRBD1. Germline CDR1 reads SGHRS; CDR2 reads YFSETQ. The trim removed 4 bases at V and 3 bases at J, leaving 5 bases unmatched. There are 15 residues in the CDR3. CDR3 bases: TGCGCCAGCAGCCTCGGGACAGGGGGCCGCTACGAGCAGTACTTC. Its protein is CASSLGTGGRYEQYF.

This clone was seen only a few times. The gene calls are TRBV4-3 and TRBJ2-3, with D hard to call. This CDR3 has 15 residues. CDR1 and CDR2 from the germline V gene are LGHNA and YSLEER. The germline V and J ends were trimmed by 0 bases and 1 base, with 8 bases remaining between them. The CDR3 DNA reads TGCGCCAGCAGCCAAGATTCCATAGGCACAGATACGCAGTATTTT. This sequence encodes CASSQDSIGTDTQYF.

The rearrangement links TRBV18 to TRBJ2-1; TRBD2 aligns across 12 bases. The CDR3 is made up of 16 amino acids. Trimming at V came to 2 bases and at J to 7 bases, leaving 6 bases not matched to a gene. CDR1 is KGHSH, CDR2 LQKENI, per germline. This CDR3 reads CASSPRGLAGGNEQFF. In nucleotides, the CDR3 is TGTGCCAGCTCACCAAGAGGGCTAGCGGGAGGGAATGAGCAGTTCTTC.

V is TRBV19 and J is TRBJ1-2, with no clear D. CDR3 length: 15 amino acids. CDR1 and CDR2 from the germline V gene are LNHDA and SQIVND (reference sequence). V lost 5 bases and J lost 0, with 13 bases in between. Here the CDR3 reads CASSASWGANYGYTF. The CDR3 DNA reads as TGTGCCAGTAGTGCCTCGTGGGGAGCTAACTATGGCTACACCTTC.

This sequence joins TRBV4-3 and TRBJ1-2; tentatively, D is TRBD1 (5 bases). Per germline, CDR1 LGHNA and CDR2 YSLEER. Trimming took off 1 base at V and 4 bases at J, with 16 bases between the two ends. This CDR3 is built from 16 residues. CDR3 coding DNA: TGCGCCAGCAGCCAAGGTCCCAGGGAAGTAGTCTATGGCTACACCTTC. Its translation: CASSQGPREVVYGYTF.